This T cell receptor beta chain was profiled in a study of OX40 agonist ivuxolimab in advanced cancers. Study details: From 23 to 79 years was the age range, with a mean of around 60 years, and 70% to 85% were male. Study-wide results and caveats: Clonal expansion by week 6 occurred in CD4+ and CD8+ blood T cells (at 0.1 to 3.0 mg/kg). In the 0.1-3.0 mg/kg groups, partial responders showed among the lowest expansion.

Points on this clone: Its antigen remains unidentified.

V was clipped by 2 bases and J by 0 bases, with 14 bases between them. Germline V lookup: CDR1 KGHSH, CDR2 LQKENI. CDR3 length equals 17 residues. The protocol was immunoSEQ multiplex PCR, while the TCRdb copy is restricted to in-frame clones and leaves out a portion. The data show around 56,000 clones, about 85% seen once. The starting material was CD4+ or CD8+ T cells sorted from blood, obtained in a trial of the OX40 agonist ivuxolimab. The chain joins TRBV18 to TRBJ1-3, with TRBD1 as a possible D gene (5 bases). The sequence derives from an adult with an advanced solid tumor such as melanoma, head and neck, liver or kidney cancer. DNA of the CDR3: TGTGCCAGCTCACCAGGGGGAGGAGGAAGCTCTGGAAACACCATATATTTT. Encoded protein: CASSPGGGGSSGNTIYF.